This T cell receptor (beta chain) was captured in a study of CD8+CD57+ T cells in acquired aplastic anemia. As for the study in general: The mean DNA yield obtained from sorted CD4+ and CD8+ cells came to approximately 3 ug.

Study results and limitations: CD8+ Simpson's diversity did not differ significantly between patients and controls. The study identified roughly 29 CD8+ CDR3 sequences shared by patients and controls.

About this clonotype itself: Antigen: not known.

CD8+CD57+ cell expansion, shown by flow cytometry, had occurred in the patients selected for sequencing. The patients, all of them, had severe acquired aplastic anemia. Profiling of TCR beta VDJ combinations and CDR3 sequences used genomic DNA as template. TCRdb ran MiXCR on the reads and lists one entry per CDR3 protein. This sample carries approximately 300,000 distinct CDR3 sequences, approximately 57% of them seen once, and the ten largest clones take 1.3%. V was pared by 5 bases and J by 0 bases, with 11 bases between. Per germline, CDR1 MGHDK and CDR2 SYGVNS. This CDR3 region has 15 residues. The chain employs TRBV25-1 and TRBJ2-1; D not resolved. Input material: sorted CD4+, CD8+, or CD8+CD57+ T cells (not recorded which) from PBMCs. The source is a human donor with aplastic anemia. CDR3 DNA: TGTGCCAGCAGTCCCGACCCTACCTCCTACAATGAGCAGTTCTTC. Translation gives CASSPDPTSYNEQFF.